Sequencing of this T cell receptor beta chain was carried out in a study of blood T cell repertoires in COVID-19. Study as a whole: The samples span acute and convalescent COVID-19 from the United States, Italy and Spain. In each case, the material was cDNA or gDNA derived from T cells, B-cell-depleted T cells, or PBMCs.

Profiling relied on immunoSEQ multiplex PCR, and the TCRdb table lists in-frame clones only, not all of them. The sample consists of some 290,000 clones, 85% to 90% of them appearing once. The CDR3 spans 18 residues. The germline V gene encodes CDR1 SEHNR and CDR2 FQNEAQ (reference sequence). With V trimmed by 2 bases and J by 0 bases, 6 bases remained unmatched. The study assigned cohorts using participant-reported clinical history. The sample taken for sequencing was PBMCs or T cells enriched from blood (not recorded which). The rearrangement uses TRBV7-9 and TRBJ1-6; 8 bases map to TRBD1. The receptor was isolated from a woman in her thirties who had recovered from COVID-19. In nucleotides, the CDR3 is TGTGCCAGCAGCTTATCCGGGACAGGCAGCTCCTATAATTCACCCCTCCACTTT. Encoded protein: CASSLSGTGSSYNSPLHF.